This T cell receptor (beta chain) was sequenced during a study of CD8+ T cells in alopecia areata. Turning to the study itself: A 6-month period off drug followed tofacitinib, which lasted 6 to 18 months.

RNA was extracted and reverse transcribed into cDNA as the sequencing template. The method was immunoSEQ multiplex PCR; TCRdb's version includes in-frame clones alone and lacks a portion of them. The sample includes just over 150,000 clones, 45% to 60% of them seen just once. Sampling of alopecia areata patients yielded lesional scalp punch biopsies as well as peripheral blood. General study findings and limits: Researchers reported that TCR sharing among patients proved less clear than in mice, possibly HLA-linked. Scalp data also include sequences from resident alphabeta T cells of normal skin.

Trimming at V came to 3 bases and at J to 2 bases, leaving 10 bases not matched to a gene. This CDR3 region has 16 residues. Germline V lookup: CDR1 SGHAT, CDR2 FQNNGV. Of note for this clone: Its antigen is not known.

The sequence was obtained from a human donor with alopecia areata. Sequencing used CD8+ T cells sorted from blood, obtained at week 0. The J gene is TRBJ2-7, the V gene TRBV11-2; 7 bases are a match to TRBD2. The CDR3 loop reads CASSFYSQRGTYEQYF. The DNA for the CDR3 is TGTGCCAGCAGCTTTTACTCTCAGCGGGGAACCTACGAGCAGTACTTC.